This T cell receptor beta chain came from a study of cytomegalovirus exposure and HLA in healthy donors. Study results and limitations: Most sequenced TCRs were rare (though some public TCRs occurred in many donors). Cytomegalovirus association was listed for approximately 150 TCR beta chains.

Data came from immunoSEQ multiplex PCR; TCRdb stores just in-frame clones and leaves some out. The table has around 150,000 clones, 96% seen once; the top ten hold 0.89%. The CDR3 has 14 amino acids. Germline loops: CDR1 SGHDT, CDR2 YYEEEE. J was trimmed by 1 base and V by 1 base; bases with no gene match: 1. Details on this clone: Its antigen is not identified.

The V gene is TRBV5-6, the J gene TRBJ2-7; TRBD2 matches at 8 bases. The receptor comes from a woman between 18 and 30 years old in good health and CMV-seronegative. Sequenced sample: PBMCs. CDR3 in amino acids: CASSLTSGSYEQYF. Here the CDR3 DNA reads TGTGCCAGCAGCTTGACTAGCGGATCCTACGAGCAGTACTTC.